The 31 T cell receptor beta chains in this list originate from one sample, sequenced in a study. TCRdb reprocessed the 5' RACE reads with MiXCR, giving one entry per CDR3 protein. The sample records around 50,000 distinct CDR3 sequences, 26% being singletons. Cells sorted as Tregs were CD4+, CD25+ and CD127-/low. The source material was tumor-infiltrating Tregs sorted from the breast tumor. Receptor source: a female donor with breast cancer.

The chain recombines TRBV7-2 with TRBJ1-5; a possible D gene is TRBD1 (6 bases). The CDR3 runs 15 residues. Trimming shortened V by 3 bases and J by 0 bases, and 9 bases separated the two germline ends. Germline values: CDR1 SGHTA, CDR2 FQGNSA. CDR3 DNA sequence: TGTGCCAGCAGCTTGGACAGTTATAGCAATCAGCCCCAGCATTTT. Translated: CASSLDSYSNQPQHF.

This clonotype was picked up a small number of times. This chain connects TRBV20-1 to TRBJ2-7; D ambiguous. Per the germline V gene, CDR1 is DFQATT and CDR2 is SNEGSKA (reference sequence). CDR3 size: 14 residues. Trimming pared 3 bases from V and 5 bases from J, leaving 17 bases between. In nucleotides, the CDR3 is TGCAGTGCTAGTGGAATAGGTTGGACCAACGAGCAGTACTTC. Translating gives CSASGIGWTNEQYF.

This clonotype occurred many times. The chain joins TRBV29-1 to TRBJ2-3; 10 nucleotides align to TRBD1. With 4 bases clipped from V and 1 base from J, the junction kept 11 bases outside the gene matches. The CDR3 consists of 17 residues. Germline-derived CDR1 and CDR2 are SQVTM and ANQGSEA. In DNA, the CDR3 is TGCAGCGTTGCTCTGGGACAGGGGATTTCGGGCACAGATACGCAGTATTTT. Translation: CSVALGQGISGTDTQYF.

Comments on this clonotype: A much bigger clone sits one base away, suggesting this may be a read error. The chain uses TRBV20-1 and TRBJ2-7; a weak D match, TRBD2 (5 bases). Per the germline V gene, CDR1 is DFQATT and CDR2 is SNEGSKA (reference sequence). This CDR3 spans 12 amino acids. V was shortened by 3 bases and J by 3 bases, with 9 bases between the two germline ends. The CDR3 region is CSASRTDYEQYF. The CDR3 DNA sequence: TGCAGTGCTAGCCGGACTGACTACGAGCAGTACTTC.

Ten or more counts support this clonotype. J is TRBJ2-1 and V is TRBV14; D gene ambiguous. Germline V CDR1 and CDR2: SGHDN, FVKESK. The CDR3 consists of 12 residues. With 3 bases removed from V and 9 bases from J, the gap between germline ends came to 9 bases. CDR3: CASSQRDTEQFF. The CDR3 coding sequence is TGTGCCAGCAGCCAGAGAGACACTGAGCAGTTCTTC.

About this clonotype: Being one base from a much bigger clone, this may be a read error. The rearrangement joins TRBV4-1 to TRBJ2-6; no definite D call. The CDR3 is 16 amino acids. V gave up 1 base and J gave up 0 bases, with 7 bases separating them. Germline CDR1 MGHRA, CDR2 YSYEKL. The CDR3 DNA sequence: TGCGCCAGCAGCCAAGTAAAAGGCTCTGGGGCCAACGTCCTGACTTTC. Translated, it gives CASSQVKGSGANVLTF.

The chain uses TRBV7-8 and TRBJ1-4, with 7 positions matching TRBD1. The trim removed 1 base at V and 2 bases at J, leaving 1 base unmatched. The germline CDR1 and CDR2 sequences are SGHVS and FQNEAQ. The CDR3 totals 15 residues. The CDR3 here is CASSLEGATNEKLFF. As DNA, the CDR3 is TGTGCCAGCAGCTTAGAGGGGGCTACTAATGAAAAACTGTTTTTT. The full variable domain, in which reference TRBV7-8 and TRBJ1-4 provide the parts outside the CDR3, is GAGVSQSPRYKVAKRGQDVALRCDPISGHVSLFWYQQALGQGPEFLTYFQNEAQLDKSGLPSDRFFAERPEGSVSTLKIQRTQQEDSAVYLCASSLEGATNEKLFFGSGTQLSVL.

The chain carries TRBV7-8 and TRBJ2-1; 7 nucleotides line up with TRBD2. Germline CDR1 and CDR2: SGHVS and FQNEAQ. This CDR3 is 14 amino acids long. The J segment lost 8 bases and the V segment lost 8 bases, leaving 12 bases of the junction unmatched. The CDR3 DNA reads as TGTGCCAGCCACGAGGGCGGGAGTTCGTATGAGCAGTTCTTC. Translating it yields CASHEGGSSYEQFF.

The CDR3 sequence: CASTRGPPNNEQFF. The CDR3, as DNA: TGTGCCAGCACCCGGGGCCCCCCAAACAATGAGCAGTTCTTC. The chain has TRBV2 and TRBJ2-1, with D perhaps assigned TRBD1 or TRBD2 (5 bases each). This CDR3 comprises 14 residues. V gave up 7 bases and J gave up 5 bases, with 15 bases separating them. Germline V gene lookup returns CDR1 SNHLY and CDR2 FYNNEI.

This clonotype came up once. The chain couples TRBV7-2 to TRBJ2-1; a possible D gene is TRBD2 (6 bases). Trimming cost V 1 base and J 10 bases, with 14 bases left between them. The CDR3 contains 14 residues. In germline, CDR1 is SGHTA, CDR2 FQGNSA. The CDR3 DNA follows: TGTACCAGCAGCTTAGTGCGGGCCCGGGGGGAGCAGTTCTTC. It codes for CTSSLVRARGEQFF.

The chain carries TRBV19 and TRBJ2-1; unclear D gene. The V gene lost 5 bases and the J gene lost 0 bases, with 5 bases spanning the gap. This CDR3 has 13 amino acids. The germline gives CDR1 LNHDA, CDR2 SQIVND (reference sequence). Written as DNA, the CDR3 is TGTGCCAGTAGTCCCGGCTCCTACAATGAGCAGTTCTTC. This encodes CASSPGSYNEQFF.

This clonotype was found many times. The rearrangement links TRBV6-1 to TRBJ1-2; D gene unclear. This CDR3 is 13 amino acids long. Trimming left V 6 bases short and J 6 bases short, with 14 bases between. Germline V gene sequence: CDR1 MNHNS, CDR2 SASEGT. CDR3 protein: CASRLTPEDGYTF. DNA for the CDR3: TGTGCCAGCAGACTGACACCGGAGGATGGCTACACCTTC.

The V gene is TRBV14, the J gene TRBJ2-7, with TRBD1 matching over 10 bases. The germline gives CDR1 SGHDN, CDR2 FVKESK. Trimming at V came to 2 bases and at J to 4 bases, leaving 5 bases not matched to a gene. The CDR3 covers 15 residues. As DNA, the CDR3 is TGTGCCAGCAGCCAATTGGACAGGGGGAGGTACGAGCAGTACTTC. Translated, it gives CASSQLDRGRYEQYF.

This clonotype was observed once. At one of its ends the junction is not consistent with the germline gene, which may arise from a read error. This chain joins TRBV29-1 and TRBJ2-5; D is undetermined. The CDR3 loop spans 11 amino acids. Germline CDR1 is SQVTM and CDR2 is ANQGSEA. The CDR3 DNA sequence: TGCGGCGTTGGGTCGCGGGAGACCCAGTACTTC. Amino acid sequence: CGVGSRETQYF.

The chain uses TRBV4-1 and TRBJ1-1; D uncertain. Germline CDR1 reads MGHRA; CDR2 reads YSYEKL. Trimming removed 0 bases from V and 11 bases from J, with 10 bases in between. The CDR3 runs to 12 residues. CDR3 residues: CASSQDARVAFF. In DNA, the CDR3 is TGCGCCAGCAGCCAAGATGCTCGCGTGGCTTTCTTT.

The rearrangement uses TRBV10-3 and TRBJ2-7, with D unresolved. In germline, CDR1 is ENHRY, CDR2 SYGVKD. The ends were cut back, 4 bases at V and 5 bases at J, with 6 bases in the middle. This CDR3 contains 11 residues. CDR3 sequence (DNA): TGTGCCATCAGTGGTGACCACGAGCAGTACTTC. Protein sequence: CAISGDHEQYF.

This clonotype came up a few times. This sequence joins TRBV6-1 and TRBJ2-7; D perhaps matches TRBD2 (6 bases). The germline V and J ends were trimmed by 10 bases and 2 bases, with 18 bases remaining between them. The CDR3 length is 14 residues. Germline V gene data show CDR1 as MNHNS and CDR2 as SASEGT. Written as DNA, the CDR3 is TGTGCCAACAGCATCCGCGGGGATACCTACGAGCAGTACTTC. Translated: CANSIRGDTYEQYF.

This clonotype occurred a few times. The chain couples TRBV4-1 to TRBJ1-2; possible D gene TRBD1, 6 bases. Germline CDR1 is MGHRA and CDR2 is YSYEKL. V lost 4 bases and J lost 4, with 19 bases in between. The length of the CDR3 is 16 residues. The CDR3 DNA sequence: TGCGCCAGCAGCCCAACGGTCGGGGGCGCGGGCTATGGCTACACCTTC. Its translation is CASSPTVGGAGYGYTF.

This clonotype was observed a handful of times. The chain joins TRBV20-1 to TRBJ1-5; the D gene is possibly TRBD1 (5 bases). The CDR3 contains 13 residues. Trimming cost V 6 bases and J 2 bases, with 11 bases left between them. Per the germline V gene, CDR1 is DFQATT and CDR2 is SNEGSKA (reference sequence). The CDR3, as DNA: TGCAGTGCCCTTAGGGGCGGCAATCAGCCCCAGCATTTT. Protein product: CSALRGGNQPQHF.

In this sample, this clonotype turned up a few times. The V call is TRBV27, the J call TRBJ1-1; maybe TRBD1 (5 bases). Per the germline V gene, CDR1 is MNHEY and CDR2 is SMNVEV (reference sequence). The CDR3 consists of 12 residues. V shed 6 bases and J shed 6 bases, with 11 bases lying between them. The CDR3 here is CASSATESEAFF. The CDR3 nucleotides read TGTGCCAGCAGCGCGACAGAGTCTGAAGCTTTCTTT.

As concerns this clonotype: This may stem from a read error, because a much larger clone lies one nucleotide away. The chain combines TRBV7-2 with TRBJ1-5; D is unresolved. Trimming cost V 2 bases and J 7 bases, with 9 bases left between them. The germline gives CDR1 SGHTA, CDR2 FQGNSA. The CDR3 is 13 amino acids. CDR3 nucleotides: TGTGCCAGCAGCTTACACACGGGCCAGCCCCAGCATTTT. Amino acids: CASSLHTGQPQHF.

CDR3 DNA: TGCGCCAGCAGCTTGGATCAGGGGTGGATGAGTACTGAAGCTTTCTTT. Amino acids: CASSLDQGWMSTEAFF. The chain links TRBV5-1 to TRBJ1-1; the D gene is possibly TRBD1 (6 bases). In germline, CDR1 is SGHRS, CDR2 YFSETQ. Between the trimmed V and J ends, which lost 0 bases and 5 bases, there was a span of 17 bases. The CDR3 covers 16 residues.

This CDR3 is CASSLVPSGSYEQYF. Written as DNA, the CDR3 is TGTGCCAGCAGCTTAGTACCTAGCGGCTCCTACGAGCAGTACTTC. This rearrangement joins TRBV7-2 to TRBJ2-7; TRBD2 matches 7 bases. V lost 1 base to trimming and J lost 0 bases; unmatched junction nucleotides: 3. From germline, CDR1 is SGHTA and CDR2 FQGNSA. CDR3 length: 15 amino acids.

This chain links TRBV15 with TRBJ2-5; the D gene is possibly TRBD1 (5 bases). Trimming cost V 0 bases and J 2 bases, with 10 bases left between them. The CDR3 has 15 amino acids. The germline V gene encodes CDR1 LNHNV and CDR2 YYDKDF (reference sequence). This chain's CDR3 is CATSRDPGKQETQYF. CDR3 nucleotides: TGTGCCACCAGCAGAGATCCAGGGAAGCAAGAGACCCAGTACTTC.

The chain combines TRBV28 with TRBJ2-7; 7 bases are shared with TRBD1. Germline assignment: CDR1 MDHEN and CDR2 SYDVKM. The CDR3 spans 15 residues. V lost 2 bases, J lost 8 bases, and 12 bases stayed unmatched. The CDR3 protein is CASSLLTGFAGKQYF. CDR3 coding DNA: TGTGCCAGCAGTTTACTGACAGGGTTTGCAGGCAAGCAGTACTTC.

This chain links TRBV4-2 with TRBJ2-1; D remains unclear. CDR1 is LGHNA, CDR2 YNFKEQ, per germline. V lost 1 base to trimming and J lost 6 bases, with 13 bases between them. CDR3 length equals 15 residues. CDR3 bases: TGTGCCAGCAGCCAAGGGGCTGGAGTACTCAATGAGCAGTTCTTC. Its translation: CASSQGAGVLNEQFF.

This clonotype was picked up a small number of times. V and J are TRBV30 and TRBJ1-5; 10 positions match TRBD1. J lost 5 bases, V lost 3 bases, and 7 bases had no gene match. CDR3 size: 15 residues. Germline V gene lookup returns CDR1 GTSNPN and CDR2 SVGIG (reference sequence). The DNA of the CDR3 is TGTGCCTGGAGACCGACAGGGGGCAGGGATCAGCCCCAGCATTTT. Protein product: CAWRPTGGRDQPQHF.

The sample holds a few counts of this clonotype. The chain uses TRBV5-1 and TRBJ2-1, with TRBD1 matching over 8 bases. Germline V gives CDR1 SGHRS, CDR2 YFSETQ. This CDR3 has 15 amino acids. J was trimmed by 5 bases and V by 0 bases; bases with no gene match: 4. CDR3 nucleotide sequence: TGCGCCAGCAGCTTGGATCTACAGGGGGACAATGAGCAGTTCTTC. Amino acid sequence: CASSLDLQGDNEQFF.

This clonotype was seen more than once but under ten times. V usage is TRBV5-1 and J usage is TRBJ2-5, with TRBD1 matching over 9 bases. The CDR3 runs to 16 residues. Germline V CDR1 and CDR2: SGHRS, YFSETQ. J gave up 0 bases and V 6 bases, and 9 bases lay outside the gene matches. In nucleotides, the CDR3 is TGCGCCAGCACGATTCACGGGACAGGGTACCAAGAGACCCAGTACTTC. This gives the protein CASTIHGTGYQETQYF. The full variable domain, its missing parts supplied by reference TRBV5-1 and TRBJ2-5, is KAGVTQTPRYLIKTRGQQVTLSCSPISGHRSVSWYQQTPGQGLQFLFEYFSETQRNKGNFPGRFSGRQFSNSRSEMNVSTLELGDSALYLCASTIHGTGYQETQYFGPGTRLLVL.

The V call is TRBV5-1, the J call TRBJ2-7; 7 nucleotides line up with TRBD1. The J segment lost 2 bases and the V segment lost 3 bases, leaving 14 bases of the junction unmatched. The CDR3 runs to 17 residues. In germline, CDR1 is SGHRS, CDR2 YFSETQ. CDR3 nucleotides: TGCGCCAGCAGCTGGAATCCTCGACAGGGATCGACCTACGAGCAGTACTTC. This gives the protein CASSWNPRQGSTYEQYF.

This clonotype was observed at least ten times. This chain connects TRBV4-1 to TRBJ2-3; 10 bases map to TRBD2. The CDR3 has 18 amino acids. Germline loops: CDR1 MGHRA, CDR2 YSYEKL. V lost 5 bases, J lost 3 bases, and 14 bases stayed unmatched. The chain's CDR3 is CASSTPWVLAGDTDTQYF. DNA of the CDR3: TGCGCCAGCAGCACCCCTTGGGTCCTAGCGGGGGATACAGATACGCAGTATTTT.